Below are 29 T cell receptor beta chains sequenced from a single sample in a study of CD8 T cells in ankylosing spondylitis. MiXCR was run by TCRdb on the 5' RACE reads, yielding one entry per CDR3 protein. The table includes some 350,000 distinct CDR3 sequences, about 14% detected once. The sample taken for sequencing was blood, either unsorted or a sorted T cell fraction (not recorded which). The receptors derive from a male donor with ankylosing spondylitis or in good health (not recorded which).

This chain joins TRBV29-1 and TRBJ1-2; 7 bases fit TRBD1. The CDR3 length is 12 residues. Germline V lookup: CDR1 SQVTM, CDR2 ANQGSEA. The V gene end was trimmed by 5 bases and the J gene end by 4 bases; junction bases not matched to a gene: 4. The CDR3 DNA is TGCAGCGTTCGGGACAGCTTCTATGGCTACACCTTC. Translating it yields CSVRDSFYGYTF.

This clonotype was detected many times. The J gene is TRBJ1-1, the V gene TRBV29-1; possibly TRBD1 for D (6 bases). Germline V lookup: CDR1 SQVTM, CDR2 ANQGSEA. The CDR3 spans 14 residues. Trimming cost V 7 bases and J 0 bases, with 15 bases left between them. In DNA form, the CDR3 reads TGCAGCGCTGGACGGGACAACTTGAACACTGAAGCTTTCTTT. Its translation is CSAGRDNLNTEAFF.

This clonotype appeared a few times. The chain joins TRBV6-1 to TRBJ1-2; D possibly corresponds to TRBD1 (5 bases). V shed 7 bases and J shed 7 bases, with 19 bases lying between them. The CDR3 consists of 14 residues. Germline loops: CDR1 MNHNS, CDR2 SASEGT. CDR3: CASNPQGGFSGYTF. Here the CDR3 DNA reads TGTGCCAGCAACCCTCAGGGAGGCTTCAGTGGCTACACCTTC.

This clonotype was observed a few times. The chain has TRBV19 and TRBJ2-3; the D is unclear. The germline V gene encodes CDR1 LNHDA and CDR2 SQIVND (reference sequence). Trimming removed 4 bases at V and 2 bases at J, with 10 bases between. The CDR3 spans 14 residues. The CDR3 DNA sequence: TGTGCCAGTAGTACGACGGAATACACAGATACGCAGTATTTT. This sequence encodes CASSTTEYTDTQYF.

The CDR3 loop reads CAALISGTGVLSHEQYF. The CDR3 nucleotides read TGTGCCGCTCTTATCTCGGGGACAGGGGTTCTATCGCATGAGCAGTACTTC. The rearrangement links TRBV7-9 to TRBJ2-1; 10 nucleotides line up with TRBD1. The J call may be faulty, since TRBJ2-7 better matches the DNA end. The CDR3 length is 17 residues. The V gene's germline CDR1 is SEHNR and CDR2 FQNEAQ (reference sequence).

V is TRBV20-1 and J is TRBJ2-1; 7 bases agree with TRBD1. Trimming took 3 bases from V and 2 from J; bases not matched to a gene: 7. The CDR3 is made up of 15 amino acids. Per the germline V gene, CDR1 is DFQATT and CDR2 is SNEGSKA (reference sequence). The DNA of the CDR3 is TGCAGTGCTAGCCTGAGGGGGCGCCCCTACAATGAGCAGTTCTTC. It encodes CSASLRGRPYNEQFF.

This clonotype is a singleton in its sample. V and J are TRBV6-2 or TRBV6-3 and TRBJ2-7; maybe TRBD1 (6 bases). Germline V gene data show CDR1 as MNHEY and CDR2 as SVGEGT. Trimming removed 4 bases from V and 1 base from J, with 14 bases in between. The CDR3 runs 15 residues. The CDR3 loop reads CASSWPLRGSYEQYF. The CDR3 coding sequence is TGTGCCAGCAGTTGGCCCCTCAGGGGATCCTACGAGCAGTACTTC.

This clonotype was seen more than once but under ten times. V usage is TRBV5-1 and J usage is TRBJ2-1; 10 nucleotides line up with TRBD2. CDR1 SGHRS and CDR2 YFSETQ come from the germline V gene. This CDR3 has 15 amino acids. Trimming removed 2 bases from V and 9 bases from J; junction bases left unmatched: 8. The CDR3 loop is CASSFTSGKHGEQFF. CDR3 in DNA: TGCGCCAGCAGCTTCACTAGCGGGAAGCATGGTGAGCAGTTCTTC. Drawing the rest from reference TRBV5-1 and TRBJ2-1, the complete variable domain is KAGVTQTPRYLIKTRGQQVTLSCSPISGHRSVSWYQQTPGQGLQFLFEYFSETQRNKGNFPGRFSGRQFSNSRSEMNVSTLELGDSALYLCASSFTSGKHGEQFFGPGTRLTVL.

This clonotype was counted between two and nine times. The chain links TRBV3-1 to TRBJ2-5; 7 bases line up with TRBD2. Germline V lookup: CDR1 LGHDT, CDR2 YNNKEL (reference sequence). V shed 2 bases, J shed 3 bases, and the junction held 6 bases outside the gene matches. The CDR3 is 15 residues long. CDR3 protein: CASSQNPSGKETQYF. CDR3 DNA sequence: TGTGCCAGCAGCCAAAACCCTAGCGGAAAAGAGACCCAGTACTTC.

This clonotype has only a few counts. This rearrangement joins TRBV19 to TRBJ2-3, with TRBD1 matching 8 bases. The J segment lost 2 bases and the V segment lost 1 base, leaving 5 bases of the junction unmatched. CDR1 and CDR2 (germline): LNHDA, SQIVND (reference sequence). The CDR3 contains 16 residues. This chain's CDR3 is CASSIGTGIFTDTQYF. The CDR3 region has the DNA TGTGCCAGTAGTATAGGGACAGGGATCTTCACAGATACGCAGTATTTT.

Here the CDR3 reads CAISGTSTGETQYF. The CDR3 coding sequence is TGTGCCATCAGTGGCACATCGACGGGGGAGACCCAGTACTTC. The genes are TRBV10-3 and TRBJ2-5; tentatively, D is TRBD2 (5 bases). This CDR3 contains 14 residues. The V and J ends lost 4 bases and 5 bases respectively, with 14 bases between them. The germline V gene has CDR1 ENHRY and CDR2 SYGVKD.

This clonotype showed up many times. V is TRBV9 and J is TRBJ1-2; D is uncertain. Germline CDR1 reads SGDLS; CDR2 reads YYNGEE. Trimming stripped 0 bases from V and 4 bases from J, with 13 bases between. The CDR3 contains 15 residues. The CDR3: CASSVDAAIGYGYTF. In DNA, the CDR3 is TGTGCCAGCAGCGTAGACGCGGCAATCGGCTATGGCTACACCTTC.

The chain couples TRBV12-3 or TRBV12-4 to TRBJ2-3; tentative D call: TRBD2 (6 bases). Trimming stripped 6 bases from V and 6 bases from J, with 19 bases between. The length of the CDR3 is 15 residues. In DNA, the CDR3 is TGTGCCAGCAGCCAAGTTGGGACTTCTGCGGATACGCAGTATTTT. Translating gives CASSQVGTSADTQYF.

This clonotype has just a few counts. The J gene is TRBJ2-5, the V gene TRBV7-9, with D maybe TRBD2 (6 bases). Germline V lookup: CDR1 SEHNR, CDR2 FQNEAQ (reference sequence). Trimming cost V 4 bases and J 5 bases, with 17 bases left between them. The CDR3 has 15 amino acids. The CDR3 nucleotides read TGTGCCAGCAGCTCCACGGTTCGGGGGTTCGAGACCCAGTACTTC. Translation gives CASSSTVRGFETQYF.

A few counts support this clonotype. The rearrangement uses TRBV5-1 and TRBJ2-2; D may be TRBD2 (6 bases). The CDR3 extends over 15 amino acids. Germline V lookup: CDR1 SGHRS, CDR2 YFSETQ. The V end was cut by 2 bases, the J end by 4 bases, with 12 bases between. CDR3 nucleotide sequence: TGCGCCAGCAGCTTATCCGGGGGAACCACCGGGGAGCTGTTTTTT. Translating gives CASSLSGGTTGELFF.

This clonotype was detected only a few times. The chain recombines TRBV5-1 with TRBJ1-4; D is unclear. This CDR3 region has 15 residues. The V gene's germline CDR1 is SGHRS and CDR2 YFSETQ. V gave up 0 bases and J gave up 0 bases, with 6 bases separating them. The CDR3 region is CASSLVSATNEKLFF. CDR3 DNA sequence: TGCGCCAGCAGCTTGGTCAGTGCAACTAATGAAAAACTGTTTTTT. Complete variable domain (other parts from reference TRBV5-1 and TRBJ1-4): KAGVTQTPRYLIKTRGQQVTLSCSPISGHRSVSWYQQTPGQGLQFLFEYFSETQRNKGNFPGRFSGRQFSNSRSEMNVSTLELGDSALYLCASSLVSATNEKLFFGSGTQLSVL.

The chain uses TRBV27 and TRBJ2-7; 7 bases align to TRBD1. V gave up 5 bases and J gave up 6 bases; unmatched junction bases: 10. Germline lookup yields CDR1 MNHEY and CDR2 SMNVEV (reference sequence). The CDR3 covers 14 residues. As DNA, the CDR3 is TGTGCCAGCAGTACCGACAGGGTAAGGGGCGAGCAGTACTTC. It translates to CASSTDRVRGEQYF.

This clonotype has only a few counts. This chain connects TRBV5-1 to TRBJ1-4; 9 bases match TRBD1. The CDR3 is 14 residues long. CDR1 and CDR2 (germline): SGHRS, YFSETQ. Trimming cost V 4 bases and J 5 bases; bases outside gene matches: 3. CDR3 sequence: CASSVDRGNEKLFF. CDR3 in DNA: TGCGCCAGCAGCGTCGACAGGGGGAATGAAAAACTGTTTTTT.

The gene calls are TRBV29-1 and TRBJ2-5; D call uncertain. This CDR3 is 12 amino acids long. Germline values: CDR1 SQVTM, CDR2 ANQGSEA. V was shortened by 5 bases and J by 5 bases, with 12 bases between the two germline ends. CDR3 nucleotides: TGCAGCGTTAAGAGATTTAGTGAGACCCAGTACTTC. This sequence encodes CSVKRFSETQYF.

This CDR3 is CAIKGLAANEQFF. The CDR3 DNA follows: TGTGCCATCAAAGGACTAGCAGCCAATGAGCAGTTCTTC. The rearrangement uses TRBV10-3 and TRBJ2-1; TRBD2 agrees at 8 bases. This CDR3 has 13 residues. The germline CDR1 and CDR2 sequences are ENHRY and SYGVKD. V was pared by 7 bases and J by 6 bases, with 5 bases of the junction left unmatched.

This chain uses TRBV2 with TRBJ1-1; possible D gene TRBD1, 5 bases. The CDR3 contains 12 residues. In germline, CDR1 is SNHLY, CDR2 FYNNEI. Trimming left V 7 bases short and J 3 bases short, with 9 bases between. The CDR3 nucleotides read TGTGCCAGCAAAAGGGACCACACTGAAGCTTTCTTT. This gives the protein CASKRDHTEAFF.

The chain carries TRBV15 and TRBJ2-1; D remains unclear. V lost 4 bases to trimming and J lost 0 bases, with 10 bases between them. The CDR3 contains 15 residues. Per the germline V gene, CDR1 is LNHNV and CDR2 is YYDKDF (reference sequence). The CDR3 region has the DNA TGTGCCACCAGCACGCTGTTGAGCTCCTACAATGAGCAGTTCTTC. Translating it yields CATSTLLSSYNEQFF. The whole variable domain, filled in from reference TRBV15 and TRBJ2-1, reads DAMVIQNPRYQVTQFGKPVTLSCSQTLNHNVMYWYQQKSSQAPKLLFHYYDKDFNNEADTPDNFQSRRPNTSFCFLDIRSPGLGDTAMYLCATSTLLSSYNEQFFGPGTRLTVL.

This clonotype was detected ten times or more. The chain joins TRBV25-1 to TRBJ1-3; no definite D call. V was clipped by 4 bases and J by 4 bases, with 20 bases between them. The CDR3 runs to 17 residues. Looked up from germline, CDR1 is MGHDK and CDR2 is SYGVNS. The CDR3 spells CASSAVRGSAEGNTIYF. CDR3 in DNA: TGTGCCAGCAGTGCGGTTCGTGGGTCTGCCGAAGGAAACACCATATATTTT.

This chain connects TRBV19 to TRBJ1-5; D ambiguous. In germline, CDR1 is LNHDA, CDR2 SQIVND (reference sequence). CDR3 length equals 12 residues. V lost 6 bases to trimming and J lost 6 bases, with 9 bases between them. The CDR3: CASSDLGQPQHF. CDR3 nucleotide sequence: TGTGCCAGTAGCGACCTCGGTCAGCCCCAGCATTTT.

The sample holds many counts of this clonotype. The chain joins TRBV12-3 or TRBV12-4 to TRBJ2-7; D remains unclear. V lost 5 bases, J lost 2 bases, and 13 bases lay in between. The CDR3 loop spans 14 amino acids. The CDR3 loop is CASSTLTKAYEQYF. CDR3 nucleotides: TGTGCCAGCAGTACATTGACAAAGGCCTACGAGCAGTACTTC.

The chain recombines TRBV11-3 with TRBJ2-1, with D perhaps being TRBD1 or TRBD2 (5 bases each). The CDR3 has 12 residues. V lost 8 bases to trimming and J lost 0 bases, with 5 bases between them. Germline V gene sequence: CDR1 SGHNT, CDR2 YENEEA. CDR3 sequence reads: CASGGSYNEQFF. CDR3 bases: TGTGCCAGCGGGGGCTCCTACAATGAGCAGTTCTTC.

This clonotype showed up just once. The rearrangement links TRBV5-4 to TRBJ2-5; tentatively, D is TRBD1 (6 bases). CDR3 size: 15 residues. Deletions cut 4 bases from V and 5 bases from J, with 18 bases between. The germline V gene encodes CDR1 SGHNT and CDR2 YYREEE (reference sequence). The CDR3 sequence is CASSRRTGPGETQYF. The CDR3 DNA reads TGTGCCAGCAGCAGACGAACAGGGCCAGGGGAGACCCAGTACTTC. Using reference TRBV5-4 and TRBJ2-5 for the parts outside the CDR3, the full variable domain is ETGVTQSPTHLIKTRGQQVTLRCSSQSGHNTVSWYQQALGQGPQFIFQYYREEENGRGNFPPRFSGLQFPNYSSELNVNALELDDSALYLCASSRRTGPGETQYFGPGTRLLVL.

Here the CDR3 reads CASSSGMGTEAFF. Written as DNA, the CDR3 is TGTGCCAGCAGTTCGGGAATGGGGACGGAAGCTTTCTTT. The chain joins TRBV2 to TRBJ1-1, with D maybe TRBD1 (5 bases). Germline V gives CDR1 SNHLY, CDR2 FYNNEI. V was pared by 5 bases and J by 8 bases, with 15 bases between. This CDR3 is built from 13 residues.

This clonotype was seen many times. The rearrangement joins TRBV29-1 to TRBJ1-4; D possibly corresponds to TRBD1 (5 bases). V shed 3 bases and J shed 7 bases, with 6 bases lying between them. The germline CDR1 and CDR2 sequences are SQVTM and ANQGSEA. This CDR3 has 11 amino acids. The CDR3 nucleotides read TGCAGCGTTGAGGGGACTGAAAAACTGTTTTTT. It yields the protein CSVEGTEKLFF.